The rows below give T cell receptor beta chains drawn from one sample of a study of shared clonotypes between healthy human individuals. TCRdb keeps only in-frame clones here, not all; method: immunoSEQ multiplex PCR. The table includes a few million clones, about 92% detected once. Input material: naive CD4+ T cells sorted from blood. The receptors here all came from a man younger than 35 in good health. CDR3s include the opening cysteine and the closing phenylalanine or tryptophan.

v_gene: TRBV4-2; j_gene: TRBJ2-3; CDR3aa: CASSQSSGGTPSTDTQYF
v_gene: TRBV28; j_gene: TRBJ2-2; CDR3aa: CASIQGGTGELFF
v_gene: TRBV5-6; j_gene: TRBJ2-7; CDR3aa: CASSFLPGAGEQYF
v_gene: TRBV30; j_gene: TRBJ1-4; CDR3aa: CASDRGYEKLFF
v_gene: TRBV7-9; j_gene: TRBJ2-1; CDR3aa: CASSPTVYNEQFF
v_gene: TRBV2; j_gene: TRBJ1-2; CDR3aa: CASSLQVIDYTF
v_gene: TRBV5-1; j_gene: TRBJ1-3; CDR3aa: CASSFEGAGNTIYF
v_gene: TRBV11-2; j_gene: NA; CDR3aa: CASSLAGYEQYF
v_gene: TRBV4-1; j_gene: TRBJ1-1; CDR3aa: CASSQEVNLNTEAFF
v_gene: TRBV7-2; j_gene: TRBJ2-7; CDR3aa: CASSLTGTQGSYEQYF
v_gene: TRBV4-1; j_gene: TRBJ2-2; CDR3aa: CASSRKTGAEGGELFF
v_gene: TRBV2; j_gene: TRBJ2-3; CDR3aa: CASSDDRATDTQYF
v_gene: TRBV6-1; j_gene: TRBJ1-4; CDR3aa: CASSRAPNEKLFF
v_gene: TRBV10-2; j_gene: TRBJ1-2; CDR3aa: CASRGGVLGQGGYGYTF
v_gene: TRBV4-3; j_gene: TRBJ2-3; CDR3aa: CASSQELAGADTQYF
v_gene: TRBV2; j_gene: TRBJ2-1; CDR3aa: CASTDSGGPYNEQFF
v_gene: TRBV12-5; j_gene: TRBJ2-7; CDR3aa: CASGFSGSAEQYF
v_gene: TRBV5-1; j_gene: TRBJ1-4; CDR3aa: CASSFLAAGKGRREKLFF
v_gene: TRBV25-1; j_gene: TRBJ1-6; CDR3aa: CASSLTGQVDFSPLHF
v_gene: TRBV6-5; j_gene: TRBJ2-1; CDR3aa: CASREGGPLNEQFF
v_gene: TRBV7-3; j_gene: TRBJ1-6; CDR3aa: CASSSGQGISPLHF
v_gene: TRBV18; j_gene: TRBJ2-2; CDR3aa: CASSPQIRNTGELFF
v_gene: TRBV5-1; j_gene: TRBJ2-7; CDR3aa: CASSHGTGGSYEQYF
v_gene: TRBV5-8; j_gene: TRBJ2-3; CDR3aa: CASSFSGISDTQYF
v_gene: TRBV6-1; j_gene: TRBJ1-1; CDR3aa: CASSEAAGLANTEAFF
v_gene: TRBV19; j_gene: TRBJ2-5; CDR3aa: CASSMTTGGQETQYF
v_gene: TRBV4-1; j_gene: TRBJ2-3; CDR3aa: CASSQDLGLAGVTSTDTQYF
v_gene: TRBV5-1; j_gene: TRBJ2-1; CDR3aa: CASSPVAGGPYNEQFF
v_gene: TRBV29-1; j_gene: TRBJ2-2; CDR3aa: CSVGEGSANTGELFF
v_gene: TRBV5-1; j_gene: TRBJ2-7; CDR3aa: CASSLAGRNYEQYF
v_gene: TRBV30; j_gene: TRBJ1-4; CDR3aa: CAWAIQGLPNEKLFF
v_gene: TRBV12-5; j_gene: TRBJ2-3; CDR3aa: CASGHGQGDTDTQYF